The source of this T cell receptor (beta chain) is a study of control samples from healthy donors and cancer patients (dated by TCRdb to 2020 to 2022). From V the trimming removes 7 bases and from J it removes 3 bases, while the gene matches leave 3 bases of the junction unaccounted for. There are 13 amino acids in the CDR3, from cysteine to phenylalanine inclusive. Solely the CDR3 DNA is kept, with 39 bases framed from the first base. From the germline V gene, CDR1 is SNHLY and CDR2 is FYNNEI. The library was made by the immunoSEQ multiplex PCR assay. TCRdb carries this immuneACCESS record with in-frame sequences only. Its versions omit some clonotypes, under half of them owing to an unresolved V gene in the studies checked, with the rest unexplained. Present in this sample are fewer than 300,000 clones, about four fifths of which were seen just once. About an eighth of the sample is taken by the ten largest.

A remark on this clone: The antigen it recognizes is unknown. Base qualities are missing; no much larger clone stands one base away.

This receptor chain uses TRBV2 and TRBJ2-1, and 7 junction bases match TRBD2. This TCR derives from a woman between 55 and 75 years old with lung cancer. Sequencing was carried out using PBMCs. CDR3 region: CASTGTNYNEQFF. The bases read TGTGCCAGCACCGGGACTAACTACAATGAGCAGTTCTTC.